This passage covers 3 T cell receptor beta chains from one sample sequenced in a study of CD8 T cells in acute hepatitis C reinfection. Sequencing used immunoSEQ multiplex PCR; TCRdb keeps in-frame clones, though not all of them. The sample holds some 4,000 clones, 35% to 45% seen once. The sample's time point: acute HCV infection, within 168 days of estimated infection date. Sequencing of hepatitis C virus-specific cells was done ex vivo rather than after in vitro expansion. Study outcomes and limitations: Overrepresentation in the naive pool did not explain the preferential TRBV04 and TRBV06 usage seen in all groups.

The starting material was HCV NS3-1073 tetramer-sorted CD8+ T cells from PBMCs, obtained during acute infection. Source of these receptors: a man aged 25-45 years with chronic hepatitis C.

This clone was detected only a few times. A clone one base away is much larger, so this may be a read error. The chain joins TRBV5-4 to TRBJ1-1; no firm D call. The CDR3 covers 13 residues. With 4 bases removed from V and 3 bases from J, the gap between germline ends came to 10 bases. Germline V gene data show CDR1 as SGHNT and CDR2 as YYREEE (reference sequence). CDR3 protein: CASSQEKDTEAFF. CDR3 coding DNA: TGTGCCAGCAGCCAAGAGAAGGACACTGAAGCTTTCTTT.

This rearrangement joins TRBV4-2 to TRBJ2-7; 11 bases are a match to TRBD2. This CDR3 has 16 amino acids. V was pared by 0 bases and J by 6 bases, with 7 bases of the junction left unmatched. Per the germline V gene, CDR1 is LGHNA and CDR2 is YNFKEQ. The CDR3 nucleotides are TGTGCCAGCAGCCAAGAATTGACTAGCGGGATCGGCGAGCAGTACTTC. It encodes CASSQELTSGIGEQYF.

The chain has TRBV4-3 and TRBJ2-3; TRBD2 matches at 7 bases. There are 19 residues in the CDR3. Looked up from germline, CDR1 is LGHNA and CDR2 is YSLEER. J gave up 6 bases and V 0 bases, and 18 bases lay outside the gene matches. The CDR3 loop is CASSQEPWGGAEGGDTQYF. CDR3 DNA: TGCGCCAGCAGCCAAGAACCTTGGGGAGGGGCGGAGGGTGGGGATACGCAGTATTTT.